This TCR beta chain was retrieved from a study of T cell responses to AZD1222 COVID-19 vaccine. With regard to this clone: What it recognizes is unknown.

Study-wide results and limits: Donors in the cohort were predominantly white British and more often female, and clonal diversity was possibly underestimated. Baseline seropositivity occurred in only a handful of AZD1222 recipients.

Profiled with immunoSEQ multiplex PCR; TCRdb holds only in-frame clones, not every one. The table includes about 66,000 clones, around three quarters detected once. The CDR3 consists of 15 residues. Trimming removed 8 bases at V and 5 bases at J, with 20 bases between. CDR1 and CDR2 from the germline V gene are SGDLS and YYNGEE. The clonotype originates from an adult who received the AZD1222 COVID-19 vaccine. Specimen: peripheral blood, collected 28 days after the second AZD1222 dose. This chain connects TRBV9 to TRBJ1-3; no definite D call. The CDR3: CASNPRRDRRNTIYF. The CDR3, as DNA: TGTGCCAGTAACCCAAGGAGGGATAGGAGAAACACCATATATTTT.